This T cell receptor beta chain was retrieved from a study of blood T cell repertoires in COVID-19. Clones were read by immunoSEQ multiplex PCR, and TCRdb kept only the in-frame ones, dropping some. The sample records around 130,000 clones, about four fifths being singletons. V was trimmed by 1 base and J by 8 bases, leaving 14 bases between them. From germline, CDR1 is MNHEY and CDR2 SVGEGT. The CDR3 is 15 residues long. V usage is TRBV6-2 or TRBV6-3 and J usage is TRBJ1-4; D not resolved. The receptor comes from a man of 80 years or more with acute or convalescent COVID-19. The sequenced sample consisted of peripheral blood. CDR3: CASSYFLQIGEKLFF. As DNA, the CDR3 is TGTGCCAGCAGTTACTTTTTACAAATCGGGGAAAAACTGTTTTTT.